This T cell receptor beta chain was sequenced for a study of naive and memory T cell subsets. The V gene lost 1 base and the J gene lost 2 bases, with 18 bases spanning the gap. This CDR3 is 17 amino acids long. Germline CDR1 and CDR2: SQVTM and ANQGSEA. The sample holds a few counts of this clonotype. The SP2 primer and nested alpha and beta constant region primers amplified ligated cDNA in four rounds. TCRdb reprocessed the 5' RACE reads with MiXCR, giving one entry per CDR3 protein. This table holds roughly 60,000 distinct CDR3 sequences, 7.2% found once. A UMI-containing oligonucleotide was joined by 3' ligation to the TCR cDNA template.

This chain joins TRBV29-1 and TRBJ1-3; D is undetermined. This sequence originates from a male donor in good health. Here the CDR3 reads CSVEGPPVDGTGNTIYF. CDR3 DNA: TGCAGCGTTGAAGGCCCCCCCGTGGATGGGACTGGAAACACCATATATTTT.